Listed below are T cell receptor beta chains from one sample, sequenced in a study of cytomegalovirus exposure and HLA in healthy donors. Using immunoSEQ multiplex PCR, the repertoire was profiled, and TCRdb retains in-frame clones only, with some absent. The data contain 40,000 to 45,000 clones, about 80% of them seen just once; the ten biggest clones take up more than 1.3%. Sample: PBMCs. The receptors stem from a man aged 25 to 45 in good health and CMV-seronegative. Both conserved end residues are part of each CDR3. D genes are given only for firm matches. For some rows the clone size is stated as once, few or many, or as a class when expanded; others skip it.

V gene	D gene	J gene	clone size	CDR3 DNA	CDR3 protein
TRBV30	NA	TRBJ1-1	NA	TGTGCCTGGAGTGTACTCGGGGGTTTGGACACTGAAGCTTTCTTT	CAWSVLGGLDTEAFF
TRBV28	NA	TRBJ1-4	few	TGTGCCAGCAGTCTCGACAGGCGGAATGAAAAACTGTTTTTT	CASSLDRRNEKLFF
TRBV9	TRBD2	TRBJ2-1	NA	TGTGCCAGCAGCTACGCGATAGCGGGAGGGAACAATGAGCAGTTCTTC	CASSYAIAGGNNEQFF
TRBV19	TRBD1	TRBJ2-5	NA	TGTGCCAGTAGTATAGGCTTCGGACAGGGGGCCCAAGAGACCCAGTACTTC	CASSIGFGQGAQETQYF
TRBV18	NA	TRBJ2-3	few	TGTGCCAGCTCACCACCCGGGACAGATACGCAGTATTTT	CASSPPGTDTQYF
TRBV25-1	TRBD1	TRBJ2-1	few	TGTGCCAGCTGGACAGGGGACTACTGGAATGAGCAGTTCTTC	CASWTGDYWNEQFF
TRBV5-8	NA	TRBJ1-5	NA	TGTGCCAGCAGCTCCCTCCCCCGACAGGTTACCAATCAGCCCCAGCATTTT	CASSSLPRQVTNQPQHF
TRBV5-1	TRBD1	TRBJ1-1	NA	TGCGCCAGCAGCCGTACAGGGGGCCGGACTGAAGCTTTCTTT	CASSRTGGRTEAFF
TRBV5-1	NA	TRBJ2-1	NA	TGCGCCAGCAGCTGGGCACCGATCTCCTACAATGAGCAGTTCTTC	CASSWAPISYNEQFF
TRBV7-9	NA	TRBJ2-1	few	TGTGCCAGCAGCTTAGGAGACGGGAGCTCCTACAATGAGCAGTTCTTC	CASSLGDGSSYNEQFF
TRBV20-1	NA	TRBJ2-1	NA	TGCAGTGCCCCTCGGCGGGATGAGCAGTTCTTC	CSAPRRDEQFF
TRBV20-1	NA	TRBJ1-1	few	TGCAGTGCTAGAGTTTATGAGGAAGCTTTCTTT	CSARVYEEAFF
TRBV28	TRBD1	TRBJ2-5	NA	TGTGCCAGCAGTTTAAACAGGGGTCCGGAGACCCAGTACTTC	CASSLNRGPETQYF
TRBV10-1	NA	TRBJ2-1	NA	TGCGCCAGCAGTGAGGCACGGGAGGGGGCTGATGAGCAGTTCTTC	CASSEAREGADEQFF
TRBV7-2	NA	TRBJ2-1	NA	TGTGCCAGCAGCTATGACTTGGGTTCCTACAATGAGCAGTTCTTC	CASSYDLGSYNEQFF
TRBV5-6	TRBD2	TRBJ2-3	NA	TGTGCCAGCAGCTTGGGACCCCCTAGCGGGAGGGGGACAGATACGCAGTATTTT	CASSLGPPSGRGTDTQYF
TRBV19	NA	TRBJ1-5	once	TGTGCCAGTAGTAACCTACCCCAGCCCCAGCATTTT	CASSNLPQPQHF